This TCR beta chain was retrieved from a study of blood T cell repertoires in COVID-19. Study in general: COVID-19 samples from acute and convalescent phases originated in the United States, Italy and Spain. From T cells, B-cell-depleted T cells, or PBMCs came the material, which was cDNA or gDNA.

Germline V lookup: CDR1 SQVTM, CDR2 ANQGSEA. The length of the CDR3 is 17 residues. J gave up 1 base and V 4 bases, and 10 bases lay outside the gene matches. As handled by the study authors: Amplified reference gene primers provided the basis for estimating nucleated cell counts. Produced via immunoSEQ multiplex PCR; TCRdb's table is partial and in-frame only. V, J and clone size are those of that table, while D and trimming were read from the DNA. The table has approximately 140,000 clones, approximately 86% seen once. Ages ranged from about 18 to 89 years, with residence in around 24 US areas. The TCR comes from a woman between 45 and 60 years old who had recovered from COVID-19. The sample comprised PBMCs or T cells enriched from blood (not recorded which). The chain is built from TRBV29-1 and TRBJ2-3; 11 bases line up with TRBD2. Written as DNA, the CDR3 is TGCAGCGTTGTTAGCGGGGGGGCCTGGTCTGGCACAGATACGCAGTATTTT. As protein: CSVVSGGAWSGTDTQYF.